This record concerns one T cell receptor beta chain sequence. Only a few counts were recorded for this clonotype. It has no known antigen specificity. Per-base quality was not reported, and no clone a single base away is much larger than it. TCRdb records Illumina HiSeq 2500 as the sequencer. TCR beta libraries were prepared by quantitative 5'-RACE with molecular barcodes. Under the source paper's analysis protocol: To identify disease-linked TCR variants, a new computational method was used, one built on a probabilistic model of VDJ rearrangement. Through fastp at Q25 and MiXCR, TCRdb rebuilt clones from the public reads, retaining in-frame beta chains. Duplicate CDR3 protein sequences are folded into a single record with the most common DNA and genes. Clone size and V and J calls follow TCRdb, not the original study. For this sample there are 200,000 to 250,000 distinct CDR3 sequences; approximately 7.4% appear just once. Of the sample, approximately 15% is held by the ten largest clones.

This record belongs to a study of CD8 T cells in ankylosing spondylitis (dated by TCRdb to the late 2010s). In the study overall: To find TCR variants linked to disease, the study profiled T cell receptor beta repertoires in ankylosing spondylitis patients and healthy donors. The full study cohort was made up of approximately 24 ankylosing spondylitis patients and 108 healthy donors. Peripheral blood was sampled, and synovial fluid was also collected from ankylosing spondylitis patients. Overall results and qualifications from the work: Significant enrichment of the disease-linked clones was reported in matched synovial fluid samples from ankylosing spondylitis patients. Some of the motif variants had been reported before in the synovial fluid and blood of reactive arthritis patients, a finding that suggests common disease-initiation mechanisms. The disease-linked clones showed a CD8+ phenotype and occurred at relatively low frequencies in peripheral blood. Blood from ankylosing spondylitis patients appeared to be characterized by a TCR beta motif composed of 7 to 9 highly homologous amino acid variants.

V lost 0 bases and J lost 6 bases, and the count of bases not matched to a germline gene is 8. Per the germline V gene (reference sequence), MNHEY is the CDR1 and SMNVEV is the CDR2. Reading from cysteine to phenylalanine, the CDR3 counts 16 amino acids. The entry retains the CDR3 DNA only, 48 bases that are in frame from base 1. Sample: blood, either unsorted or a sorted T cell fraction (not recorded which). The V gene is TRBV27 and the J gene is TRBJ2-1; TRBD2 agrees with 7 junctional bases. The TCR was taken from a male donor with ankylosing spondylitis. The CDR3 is CASSLSPSGPLNEQFF. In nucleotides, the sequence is TGTGCCAGCAGTTTATCCCCTAGCGGCCCCCTCAATGAGCAGTTCTTC.